The 14 T cell receptor beta chains below were found in one sample sequenced in a study of blood T cell repertoires in COVID-19. Profiled with immunoSEQ multiplex PCR; TCRdb holds only in-frame clones, not every one. The table includes some 100,000 clones, 80% to 95% detected once. The sequenced material came from peripheral blood. The receptors come from a man aged 45-65 years with active COVID-19.

J is TRBJ2-5 and V is TRBV11-2; perhaps TRBD1 as D (5 bases). This CDR3 is 13 amino acids long. V dropped 5 bases and J dropped 5 bases, with 12 bases sitting between them. From germline, CDR1 is SGHAT and CDR2 FQNNGV. CDR3 protein: CASSRLGAETQYF. CDR3 in DNA: TGTGCCAGCAGCCGTTTAGGGGCTGAGACCCAGTACTTC. Combining the CDR3 with reference TRBV11-2 and TRBJ2-5 gives the whole variable domain EAGVAQSPRYKIIEKRQSVAFWCNPISGHATLYWYQQILGQGPKLLIQFQNNGVVDDSQLPKDRFSAERLKGVDSTLKIQPAKLEDSAVYLCASSRLGAETQYFGPGTRLLVL.

V gene TRBV2 combines with J gene TRBJ2-3, with 15 bases fitting TRBD2. Germline V gene sequence: CDR1 SNHLY, CDR2 FYNNEI. The CDR3 has 16 amino acids. The ends lost 6 bases at V and 6 bases at J; junction bases unmatched: 7. This chain's CDR3 is CASRGGLAGGTDTQYF. In nucleotides, the CDR3 is TGTGCCAGCAGGGGAGGACTAGCGGGGGGGACGGATACGCAGTATTTT.

The chain is built from TRBV6-5 and TRBJ2-4; no firm D call. Trimming left V 8 bases short and J 2 bases short, with 13 bases between. The germline V gene has CDR1 MNHEY and CDR2 SVGAGI. The CDR3 spans 14 residues. CDR3 region: CASAYRQTKNIQYF. Here the CDR3 DNA reads TGTGCCAGCGCCTATAGACAAACCAAAAACATTCAGTACTTC.

This clone has just one count. The chain combines TRBV9 with TRBJ2-7; weak D call: TRBD1 (5 bases). Per germline, CDR1 SGDLS and CDR2 YYNGEE. There are 15 residues in the CDR3. Trimming pared 0 bases from V and 7 bases from J, leaving 17 bases between. This chain's CDR3 is CASSVDGQGLGEQYF. In DNA, the CDR3 is TGTGCCAGCAGCGTAGACGGCCAGGGTTTGGGAGAGCAGTACTTC. The whole variable domain, remainder taken from reference TRBV9 and TRBJ2-7, is DSGVTQTPKHLITATGQRVTLRCSPRSGDLSVYWYQQSLDQGLQFLIQYYNGEERAKGNILERFSAQQFPDLHSELNLSSLELGDSALYFCASSVDGQGLGEQYFGPGTRLTVT.

The chain uses TRBV5-1 and TRBJ2-3; 7 bases are shared with TRBD1. V gave up 5 bases and J gave up 2 bases; unmatched junction bases: 5. The germline CDR1 and CDR2 sequences are SGHRS and YFSETQ. The CDR3 loop spans 14 amino acids. The DNA of the CDR3 is TGCGCCAGCAGAAGGGACAGCTACACAGATACGCAGTATTTT. As protein: CASRRDSYTDTQYF. Full variable domain (rest looked up from reference TRBV5-1 and TRBJ2-3): KAGVTQTPRYLIKTRGQQVTLSCSPISGHRSVSWYQQTPGQGLQFLFEYFSETQRNKGNFPGRFSGRQFSNSRSEMNVSTLELGDSALYLCASRRDSYTDTQYFGPGTRLTVL.

This chain connects TRBV19 to TRBJ2-1; unclear D gene. This CDR3 spans 13 amino acids. Trimming stripped 3 bases from V and 6 bases from J, with 9 bases between. Germline CDR1 reads LNHDA; CDR2 reads SQIVND (reference sequence). In nucleotides, the CDR3 is TGTGCCAGTAGTATTCTGAGCGCCAATGAGCAGTTCTTC. Translating it yields CASSILSANEQFF.

The V and J genes are TRBV12-5 and TRBJ2-3, with 10 bases matching TRBD2. The CDR3 loop spans 16 amino acids. Germline V lookup: CDR1 LGHNT, CDR2 FRNRAP. The junction had 8 bases not matched to a gene; V was cut back by 6 bases and J by 2 bases. The CDR3 bases are TGTGCTAGTGGGTGGACTAGCGGACCATTCACAGATACGCAGTATTTT. This codes for CASGWTSGPFTDTQYF.

This chain joins TRBV24-1 and TRBJ1-2; D is unresolved. This CDR3 comprises 16 residues. V dropped 3 bases and J dropped 0 bases, with 13 bases sitting between them. In germline, CDR1 is KGHDR, CDR2 SFDVKD. CDR3 nucleotides: TGTGCCACCAGTGATCCCCATCAGGCGACTAACTATGGCTACACCTTC. Translated, it gives CATSDPHQATNYGYTF.

V and J are TRBV5-4 and TRBJ2-3; 7 bases agree with TRBD2. CDR3 length: 15 amino acids. V shed 2 bases and J 0 bases; nucleotides not matched to a gene: 3. The germline V gene has CDR1 SGHNT and CDR2 YYREEE (reference sequence). DNA for the CDR3: TGTGCCAGCAGCTTCTTGGGGGGGAGCACAGATACGCAGTATTTT. Encoded protein: CASSFLGGSTDTQYF.

Comment on this clone: This sample includes further DNA sequences coding for the same CDR3. The chain employs TRBV12-3 or TRBV12-4 and TRBJ2-3; D is undetermined. Trimming took 3 bases from V and 4 from J, leaving 5 bases between them. The CDR3 has 12 residues. In DNA form, the CDR3 reads TGTGCCAGCAGTTTCTACCCAGATACGCAGTATTTT. It encodes CASSFYPDTQYF.

The chain's CDR3 is CASSFSSGRVTGELFF. In nucleotides, the CDR3 is TGTGCCAGCAGCTTTTCGAGCGGGAGAGTCACCGGGGAGCTGTTTTTT. The chain recombines TRBV11-3 with TRBJ2-2; 8 nucleotides align to TRBD2. V was pared by 3 bases and J by 4 bases, with 7 bases of the junction left unmatched. CDR1 and CDR2 from the germline V gene are SGHNT and YENEEA. The CDR3 sequence is 16 residues long.

V is TRBV5-1 and J is TRBJ2-7, with 9 bases aligning to TRBD1. This CDR3 has 14 amino acids. Germline CDR1 SGHRS, CDR2 YFSETQ. V shed 4 bases and J 5 bases; nucleotides not matched to a gene: 7. The CDR3 sequence: CASSPWTGENEQYF. The CDR3 DNA reads TGCGCCAGCAGCCCCTGGACAGGGGAAAACGAGCAGTACTTC.

The rearrangement joins TRBV29-1 to TRBJ1-4; D ambiguous. The CDR3 loop spans 14 amino acids. In germline, CDR1 is SQVTM, CDR2 ANQGSEA. The ends were cut back, 0 bases at V and 5 bases at J, with 10 bases in the middle. The CDR3 spells CSVEDNSRNEKLFF. The CDR3 DNA reads as TGCAGCGTTGAAGACAACAGCCGGAATGAAAAACTGTTTTTT.

The chain has TRBV5-4 and TRBJ2-5; perhaps TRBD1 as D (6 bases). The V and J ends lost 1 base and 5 bases respectively, with 9 bases between them. From germline, CDR1 is SGHNT and CDR2 YYREEE (reference sequence). This CDR3 contains 13 residues. CDR3 sequence: CASSLQGPETQYF. The CDR3 DNA reads as TGTGCCAGCAGCTTGCAGGGGCCGGAGACCCAGTACTTC.